Shown below are 20 T cell receptor beta chains from a single sample sequenced in a study of early T cells in non-severe SARS-CoV-2 infection. MiXCR was run by TCRdb on the 5' RACE reads, yielding one entry per CDR3 protein. The sample holds tens of thousands of distinct CDR3 sequences, around 20% seen once. Sequences were derived from whole blood, sampled at baseline. The receptors were gathered from an adult who was a healthcare worker with PCR-confirmed SARS-CoV-2 infection or an uninfected control (not recorded which).

The table lists this clonotype with a few counts. The rearrangement uses TRBV7-2 and TRBJ2-3; no firm D call. Germline V lookup: CDR1 SGHTA, CDR2 FQGNSA. Deletions cut 8 bases from V and 0 bases from J, with 9 bases between. CDR3 length: 13 amino acids. The CDR3 DNA follows: TGTGCCAGCGGATCAGCTAGCACAGATACGCAGTATTTT. Translating gives CASGSASTDTQYF.

This clonotype has a handful of counts. This chain links TRBV29-1 with TRBJ1-4, with D unresolved. The CDR3 runs to 14 residues. Trimming shortened V by 3 bases and J by 3 bases, and 11 bases separated the two germline ends. Germline V CDR1 and CDR2: SQVTM, ANQGSEA. The DNA for the CDR3 is TGCAGCGTTGATGAAGGTCTGGCTAATGAAAAACTGTTTTTT. It codes for CSVDEGLANEKLFF.

The rearrangement uses TRBV6-5 and TRBJ1-1; perhaps TRBD1 as D (6 bases). The CDR3 is 14 residues long. The V end lost 1 base, the J end lost 6 bases, and 12 bases lay between the germline ends. The V gene's germline CDR1 is MNHEY and CDR2 SVGAGI. The CDR3 sequence: CASSYWGRDAEAFF. As DNA, the CDR3 is TGTGCCAGCAGTTACTGGGGGCGCGACGCTGAAGCTTTCTTT.

The chain recombines TRBV7-2 with TRBJ1-2; D gene ambiguous. Trimming shortened V by 4 bases and J by 3 bases, and 9 bases separated the two germline ends. The CDR3 has 13 amino acids. The germline gives CDR1 SGHTA, CDR2 FQGNSA. Here the CDR3 reads CASSSNRDYGYTF. CDR3 nucleotides: TGTGCCAGCAGCTCCAACCGGGACTATGGCTACACCTTC.

This chain links TRBV3-1 with TRBJ1-2, with D unresolved. V dropped 2 bases and J dropped 4 bases, with 14 bases sitting between them. Germline loops: CDR1 LGHDT, CDR2 YNNKEL (reference sequence). This CDR3 region has 15 residues. The CDR3 protein is CASSQHKTATYGYTF. The CDR3, as DNA: TGTGCCAGCAGCCAACACAAGACGGCCACCTATGGCTACACCTTC.

For this clonotype: The junction and the germline gene differ at one end; a read error may be behind it. The chain links TRBV12-3 or TRBV12-4 to TRBJ1-5; D gene uncertain. The length of the CDR3 is 16 residues. The DNA for the CDR3 is TGTGTCAGCAGTTTAAATCCGTCGGGTGCGGGTCAGCCCCAGCATTTT. This sequence encodes CVSSLNPSGAGQPQHF.

This clonotype was recorded at least ten times. The chain joins TRBV14 to TRBJ2-1, with D perhaps given as TRBD1 or TRBD2 (5 bases each). V was cut by 4 bases and J by 9 bases, with 19 bases left in between. CDR3 size: 15 residues. CDR1 SGHDN and CDR2 FVKESK come from the germline V gene. CDR3 sequence: CASSRGKGRVTEQFF. DNA for the CDR3: TGTGCCAGCAGCCGAGGGAAGGGACGTGTTACTGAGCAGTTCTTC.

This clonotype was picked up a small number of times. V is TRBV7-6 and J is TRBJ2-1; D gene uncertain. Deletions cut 5 bases from V and 6 bases from J, with 14 bases between. The length of the CDR3 is 14 residues. Germline-derived CDR1 and CDR2 are SGHVS and FNYEAQ. The CDR3 DNA sequence: TGTGCCAGCAGCACCCGCGAGGCTGGCAATGAGCAGTTCTTC. It specifies CASSTREAGNEQFF.

The V call is TRBV10-3, the J call TRBJ2-7; D possibly corresponds to TRBD1 (5 bases). The V end was cut by 10 bases, the J end by 6 bases, with 19 bases between. The CDR3 runs 13 residues. Germline values: CDR1 ENHRY, CDR2 SYGVKD. In DNA, the CDR3 is TGTGCCAGGGCGGCCAGGGAAGACTCCGAGCAGTACTTC. Its translation is CARAAREDSEQYF.

This chain links TRBV5-4 with TRBJ2-1; D is uncertain. From germline, CDR1 is SGHNT and CDR2 YYREEE (reference sequence). Trimming took off 4 bases at V and 6 bases at J, with 11 bases between the two ends. This CDR3 spans 13 amino acids. The CDR3 loop is CASSTFNGNEQFF. The CDR3 DNA is TGTGCCAGCAGCACCTTCAACGGCAATGAGCAGTTCTTC.

The rearrangement links TRBV29-1 to TRBJ2-7; 7 positions match TRBD1. V shed 4 bases and J 5 bases; nucleotides not matched to a gene: 8. This CDR3 is built from 13 residues. Germline CDR1 is SQVTM and CDR2 is ANQGSEA. CDR3 sequence (DNA): TGCAGCGTTGCCCGGGACAGCCAGGACGAGCAGTACTTC. Residues: CSVARDSQDEQYF.

The chain recombines TRBV10-3 with TRBJ2-3; D gene unclear. Between the trimmed V and J ends, which lost 4 bases and 2 bases, there was a span of 13 bases. The CDR3 spans 15 residues. The germline CDR1 and CDR2 sequences are ENHRY and SYGVKD. DNA for the CDR3: TGTGCCATCAGTGTATCTGGCGGAACCACAGATACGCAGTATTTT. This encodes CAISVSGGTTDTQYF.

The V call is TRBV24-1, the J call TRBJ2-1; D ambiguous. In germline, CDR1 is KGHDR, CDR2 SFDVKD. The V and J ends lost 4 bases and 6 bases respectively, with 6 bases between them. The CDR3 totals 12 residues. This CDR3 reads CATSDQVNEQFF. In nucleotides, the CDR3 is TGTGCCACCAGTGACCAAGTCAATGAGCAGTTCTTC.

The chain combines TRBV14 with TRBJ1-6; D gene uncertain. The CDR3 contains 14 residues. V was cut by 3 bases and J by 16 bases, with 19 bases left in between. The germline CDR1 and CDR2 sequences are SGHDN and FVKESK. This CDR3 reads CASSHLHDGELLHF. Here the CDR3 DNA reads TGTGCCAGCAGCCATCTACATGACGGCGAACTACTCCACTTT. Full variable domain (outside the CDR3, taken from reference TRBV14 and TRBJ1-6): EAGVTQFPSHSVIEKGQTVTLRCDPISGHDNLYWYRRVMGKEIKFLLHFVKESKQDESGMPNNRFLAERTGGTYSTLKVQPAELEDSGVYFCASSHLHDGELLHFGNGTRLTVT.

The V call is TRBV7-6, the J call TRBJ2-3; 9 nucleotides match TRBD2. The V segment lost 5 bases and the J segment 5 bases; nucleotides outside the gene matches: 11. There are 16 residues in the CDR3. Germline loops: CDR1 SGHVS, CDR2 FNYEAQ. CDR3 in amino acids: CASSPGGGRAVDTQYF. The CDR3 DNA is TGTGCCAGCAGCCCAGGAGGCGGGAGGGCCGTAGATACGCAGTATTTT.

This clonotype was observed a handful of times. V usage is TRBV3-1 and J usage is TRBJ2-3; the match to TRBD1 covers 7 bases. The CDR3 spans 14 residues. CDR1 and CDR2 from the germline V gene are LGHDT and YNNKEL (reference sequence). V lost 2 bases to trimming and J lost 7 bases; unmatched junction nucleotides: 6. The CDR3 here is CASSQPGQIYTQYF. CDR3 in DNA: TGTGCCAGCAGCCAACCGGGACAGATATATACGCAGTATTTT.

The chain is built from TRBV20-1 and TRBJ2-1; perhaps TRBD2 as D (6 bases). The ends were cut back, 1 base at V and 5 bases at J, with 12 bases in the middle. The CDR3 extends over 14 amino acids. CDR1 and CDR2 from the germline V gene are DFQATT and SNEGSKA (reference sequence). The CDR3 coding sequence is TGCAGTGCTAGAGCCGGGACTGAGAACAATGAGCAGTTCTTC. Its translation is CSARAGTENNEQFF.

The chain links TRBV6-6 to TRBJ2-1; D not resolved. CDR3 size: 13 residues. Germline loops: CDR1 MNHNY, CDR2 SVGAGI (reference sequence). The V end was cut by 6 bases, the J end by 4 bases, with 10 bases between. The CDR3 DNA reads as TGTGCCAGCAGGCTCCCGCCGTACAATGAGCAGTTCTTC. Translation gives CASRLPPYNEQFF.

Comments on this clonotype: Germline and junction disagree at one end, which may indicate a read error. V usage is TRBV6-1 and J usage is TRBJ2-7; TRBD2 aligns across 7 bases. The CDR3 is made up of 11 amino acids. Germline V gives CDR1 MNHNS, CDR2 SASEGT. The CDR3 sequence is CASSEARDYHF. The CDR3 DNA reads TGTGCCAGCAGTGAGGCCCGGGACTACCATTTC.

This rearrangement joins TRBV2 to TRBJ2-3; D is tentatively TRBD1 or TRBD2 (5 bases each). This CDR3 is 16 amino acids long. Germline V gives CDR1 SNHLY, CDR2 FYNNEI. V dropped 6 bases and J dropped 4 bases, with 20 bases sitting between them. The CDR3 nucleotides read TGTGCCAGCAGCGGTCGGGACGGAAAGTGGGCAGATACGCAGTATTTT. Amino acid sequence: CASSGRDGKWADTQYF. The variable domain in full, with the rest retrieved from reference TRBV2 and TRBJ2-3, is EPEVTQTPSHQVTQMGQEVILRCVPISNHLYFYWYRQILGQKVEFLVSFYNNEISEKSEIFDDQFSVERPDGSNFTLKIRSTKLEDSAMYFCASSGRDGKWADTQYFGPGTRLTVL.